This entry is about one TCR beta chain. Its antigen is not known. The CDR3 consists of 14 residues. Trimming shortened V by 2 bases and J by 10 bases, and 17 bases separated the two germline ends. Germline CDR1 reads SGDLS; CDR2 reads YYNGEE. This sample was included in a study of cytotoxic CD8 clonotypes in ibrutinib-treated CLL. Looking at the study overall: Patient counts were 11 relapsed/refractory, under 16 treatment-naive and some 17 IGHV unmutated. Study-level results: Public clonotypes were seen rarely and were contracted or stable on treatment.

Only in-frame clones appear in the TCRdb table, and some are missing; sequencing was by immunoSEQ multiplex PCR. Of fewer than 40,000 clones in the sample, around 67% were seen once. The sequences come from PBMCs, collected at disease progression, from a patient treated with ibrutinib. This receptor was taken from a human donor with chronic lymphocytic leukemia. This chain links TRBV9 with TRBJ2-3; TRBD1 might be the D (5 bases). The CDR3 protein is CASSVAGLGVPQYF. CDR3 coding DNA: TGTGCCAGCAGCGTTGCCGGTTTAGGGGTCCCGCAGTATTTT.